The entry below gives a single TCR beta chain sequence along with its context. cDNA molecules carried unique molecular identifiers, and template switching added a universal primer site. MiXCR was run by TCRdb on the 5' RACE reads, yielding one entry per CDR3 protein. This sample yields some 790,000 distinct CDR3 sequences, of which around a sixth are seen a single time; around 12% belongs to the top ten. The CDR3 length is 16 residues. V gave up 3 bases and J gave up 4 bases, with 15 bases separating them. Germline values: CDR1 ENHRY, CDR2 SYGVKD. This sample is part of a study of identical twins. The sample also formed part of further work on T cells expressing NK-cell markers.

Sequencing input: PBMCs. The rearrangement links TRBV10-3 to TRBJ2-2; D is possibly TRBD2 (6 bases). This sequence was found in a woman aged 18-29 years in good health. The CDR3 loop is CAISDFGSQGTGELFF. In DNA, the CDR3 is TGTGCCATCAGTGACTTCGGGAGTCAGGGCACCGGGGAGCTGTTTTTT.